The clone carrying this T cell receptor beta chain appeared a few times. These data come from a study of response to subunit inactivated influenza vaccine. Using its own MiXCR run on the RT-PCR reads, TCRdb lists one record per CDR3 protein. This sample yields around 570,000 distinct CDR3 sequences, of which 10% to 12% are seen a single time; approximately 10% belongs to the top ten. Separately, the same data were catalogued under a study of T cells expressing NK-cell markers. That investigation notes: 5'RACE template switching with UMIs produced the TCR beta cDNA.

Here the sequenced sample was PBMCs from blood, taken on the day of vaccination. The source of this sequence is a man aged 45 to 65 who received an inactivated influenza vaccine.

CDR3 sequence reads: CASSVAEGGWNEQFF. For the CDR3, the DNA is TGTGCCAGCAGCGTAGCTGAGGGGGGTTGGAATGAGCAGTTCTTC. J is TRBJ2-1 and V is TRBV9; D is perhaps TRBD1 or TRBD2 (6 bases each). Deletions cut 0 bases from V and 7 bases from J, with 14 bases between. The CDR3 loop spans 15 amino acids. Per germline, CDR1 SGDLS and CDR2 YYNGEE.